A single sample is the source of the 11 T cell receptor beta chains below, sequenced in a study of T cells in Graves' hyperthyroidism and ophthalmopathy. There were TCR beta CDR3 regions amplified from RNA transcripts. When the TCR CDR3 underwent first-round RT-PCR, the HTBI primer set was used. TCRdb reanalysed the multiplex PCR reads using MiXCR and keeps one entry per CDR3 protein. The sample lists 500,000 to 800,000 distinct CDR3 sequences, 13% to 15% occurring once. The sequenced material came from blood. Receptors originate from a woman between 50 and 59 years old with Graves' ophthalmopathy.

A remark on this clonotype: This could be a read error, since a much larger clone is one nucleotide away. The chain employs TRBV6-1 and TRBJ2-7; D gene uncertain. From germline, CDR1 is MNHNS and CDR2 SASEGT. The CDR3 sequence is 12 residues long. The CDR3 region has the DNA TGTGCCAGCACTATCGGGTCCTACGGGCAGTACTTC. Translation: CASTIGSYGQYF.

The sample holds a few counts of this clonotype. The chain carries TRBV27 and TRBJ2-7; TRBD2 matches at 12 bases. The V gene's germline CDR1 is MNHEY and CDR2 SMNVEV (reference sequence). The CDR3 length is 16 residues. V was pared by 4 bases and J by 3 bases, with 7 bases of the junction left unmatched. The CDR3 here is CASSSSGRALGYEQYF. The CDR3 DNA sequence: TGTGCCAGCAGTTCTAGCGGGAGGGCCCTCGGCTACGAGCAGTACTTC.

This clonotype appeared many times. This chain joins TRBV29-1 and TRBJ2-1; the match to TRBD1 covers 9 bases. The germline CDR1 and CDR2 sequences are SQVTM and ANQGSEA. V was clipped by 0 bases and J by 6 bases; unmatched bases: 12. The CDR3 runs 17 residues. This CDR3 reads CSVEDQPTGGLFNEQFF. In DNA form, the CDR3 reads TGCAGCGTTGAAGATCAGCCTACAGGGGGCTTGTTCAATGAGCAGTTCTTC.

This clonotype was recorded a few times. This sequence may be a read error, since a much larger clone differs from it by one base. The rearrangement joins TRBV7-9 to TRBJ2-5; weak D call: TRBD1 (7 bases). V was pared by 8 bases and J by 2 bases, with 15 bases between. CDR1 is SEHNR, CDR2 FQNEAQ, per germline (reference sequence). The CDR3 covers 14 residues. This CDR3 is CASGPGGQQETQYF. The CDR3, as DNA: TGTGCCAGCGGCCCCGGGGGACAGCAAGAGACCCAGTACTTC.

This clonotype was seen only a few times. The genes are TRBV4-1 and TRBJ2-7, with no clear D. The V gene lost 0 bases and the J gene lost 2 bases, with 14 bases spanning the gap. This CDR3 region has 16 residues. In germline, CDR1 is MGHRA, CDR2 YSYEKL. CDR3 protein: CASSQDLVRRTYEQYF. DNA of the CDR3: TGCGCCAGCAGCCAAGATTTAGTTCGGCGGACCTACGAGCAGTACTTC.

This clonotype was found many times. The CDR3 region is CASSLALAGAYEQYF. The CDR3 DNA reads TGTGCCAGCAGCTTGGCCCTAGCGGGAGCCTACGAGCAGTACTTC. The rearrangement links TRBV5-6 to TRBJ2-7; TRBD2 matches 10 bases. The V gene end was trimmed by 0 bases and the J gene end by 2 bases; junction bases not matched to a gene: 2. The CDR3 has 15 residues. Germline V lookup: CDR1 SGHDT, CDR2 YYEEEE.

As regards this clonotype: An end of the junction differs from the germline gene, which may be a read error. The chain has TRBV12-5 and TRBJ2-2; D perhaps matches TRBD2 (5 bases). CDR3 size: 15 residues. From germline, CDR1 is LGHNT and CDR2 FRNRAP. The CDR3 bases are TGTGCTAGTGGCCCAGAGCCCGGATCCACCGGGGAGCTGCTTTTT. Translated, it gives CASGPEPGSTGELLF.

This clonotype was detected a few times. The rearrangement links TRBV7-2 to TRBJ1-5, with 7 bases aligning to TRBD1. With V trimmed by 5 bases and J by 4 bases, 8 bases remained unmatched. CDR3 length equals 15 residues. Germline lookup yields CDR1 SGHTA and CDR2 FQGNSA. CDR3: CASSGKGQQNQPQHF. The CDR3 DNA follows: TGTGCCAGCAGCGGGAAGGGACAGCAGAATCAGCCCCAGCATTTT. Using reference TRBV7-2 and TRBJ1-5 for the parts outside the CDR3, the full variable domain is GAGVSQSPSNKVTEKGKDVELRCDPISGHTALYWYRQSLGQGLEFLIYFQGNSAPDKSGLPSDRFSAERTGGSVSTLTIQRTQQEDSAVYLCASSGKGQQNQPQHFGDGTRLSIL.

This clonotype was observed many times. The V and J genes are TRBV7-2 and TRBJ2-2; unclear D gene. CDR1 is SGHTA and CDR2 is FQGNSA in the germline V gene. The CDR3 runs to 14 residues. V lost 3 bases and J lost 4, with 9 bases in between. The DNA of the CDR3 is TGTGCCAGCAGCTTTGAAGTCTCCACCGGGGAGCTGTTTTTT. Its protein is CASSFEVSTGELFF.

This clonotype showed up many times. The rearrangement joins TRBV30 to TRBJ2-7; 11 bases are shared with TRBD2. With V trimmed by 0 bases and J by 0 bases, 7 bases remained unmatched. CDR1 GTSNPN and CDR2 SVGIG come from the germline V gene (reference sequence). CDR3 length: 17 residues. The CDR3 DNA follows: TGTGCCTGGAGTGTACATGCTAGCGGGAGGTTCTCCTACGAGCAGTACTTC. Residues: CAWSVHASGRFSYEQYF.

This clonotype has at least ten counts. The chain carries TRBV11-2 and TRBJ2-7; TRBD2 matches at 13 bases. With V trimmed by 2 bases and J by 9 bases, 10 bases remained unmatched. This CDR3 contains 16 residues. Germline V lookup: CDR1 SGHAT, CDR2 FQNNGV. The CDR3 DNA follows: TGTGCCAGCAGCTTATGGGGGACTAGCGGGAAGGTTGGGCAGTACTTC. It codes for CASSLWGTSGKVGQYF.